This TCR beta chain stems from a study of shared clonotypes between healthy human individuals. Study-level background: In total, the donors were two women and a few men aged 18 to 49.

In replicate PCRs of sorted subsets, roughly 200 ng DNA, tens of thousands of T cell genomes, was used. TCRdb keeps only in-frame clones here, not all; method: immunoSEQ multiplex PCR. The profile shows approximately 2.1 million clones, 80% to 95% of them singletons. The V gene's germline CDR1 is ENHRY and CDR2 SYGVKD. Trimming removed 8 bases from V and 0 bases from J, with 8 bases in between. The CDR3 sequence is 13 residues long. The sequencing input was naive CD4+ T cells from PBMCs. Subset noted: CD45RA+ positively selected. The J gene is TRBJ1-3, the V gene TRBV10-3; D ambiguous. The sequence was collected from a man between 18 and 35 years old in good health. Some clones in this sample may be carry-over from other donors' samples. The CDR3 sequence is CAIGNTSGNTIYF. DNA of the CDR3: TGTGCCATCGGAAACACCTCTGGAAACACCATATATTTT.